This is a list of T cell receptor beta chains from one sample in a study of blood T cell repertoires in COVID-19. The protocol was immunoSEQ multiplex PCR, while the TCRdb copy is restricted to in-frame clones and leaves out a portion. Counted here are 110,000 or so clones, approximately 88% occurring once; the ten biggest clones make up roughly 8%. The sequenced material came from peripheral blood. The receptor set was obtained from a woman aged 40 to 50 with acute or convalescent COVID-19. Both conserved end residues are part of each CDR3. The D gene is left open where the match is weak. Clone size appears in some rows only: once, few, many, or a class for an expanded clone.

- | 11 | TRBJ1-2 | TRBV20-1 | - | TGCAGTGCCCATAATACACCCGGCTACACCTTC | CSAHNTPGYTF
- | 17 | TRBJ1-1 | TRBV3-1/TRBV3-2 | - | TGTGCCAGCAGCCAAGATCGGAGAACACTGGCATATACTGAAGCTTTCTTT | CASSQDRRTLAYTEAFF
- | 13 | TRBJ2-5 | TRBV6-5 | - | TGTGCCAGCAGTACACCAAGTTTAGAGACCCAGTACTTC | CASSTPSLETQYF
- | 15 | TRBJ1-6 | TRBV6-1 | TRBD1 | TGTGCCAGCAGGGAAGCAGGACAGGGGATCTCACCCCTCCACTTT | CASREAGQGISPLHF
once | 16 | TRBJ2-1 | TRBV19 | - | TGTGCCAGTAGTGCCCCCTCGTCTACCTCTTTCCATGAGCAGTTCTTC | CASSAPSSTSFHEQFF
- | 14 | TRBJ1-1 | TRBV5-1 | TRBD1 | TGCGCCAGCACCACCGGACAGGCTAACACTGAAGCTTTCTTT | CASTTGQANTEAFF
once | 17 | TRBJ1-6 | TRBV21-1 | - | TGTGCCAGCAGCAAAGAGGGGGCGGGAACCTATAATTCACCCCTCCACTTT | CASSKEGAGTYNSPLHF
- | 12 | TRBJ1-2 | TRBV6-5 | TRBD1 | TGTGCCAGCAGGGGGGACAGCTATGGCTACACCTTC | CASRGDSYGYTF
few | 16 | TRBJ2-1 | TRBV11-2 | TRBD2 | TGTGCCAGCAGCTCCTCCTTAGCGGGGGCCTACAATGAGCAGTTCTTC | CASSSSLAGAYNEQFF
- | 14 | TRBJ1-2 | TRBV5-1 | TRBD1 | TGCGCCAGCAGCCAAGAGACAGGGCGGGATGGCTACACCTTC | CASSQETGRDGYTF
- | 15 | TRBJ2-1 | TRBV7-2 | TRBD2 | TGTGCCAGCAGCTCCGGGACTAGTCTCTACAATGAGCAGTTCTTC | CASSSGTSLYNEQFF
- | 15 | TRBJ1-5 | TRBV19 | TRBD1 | TGTGCCAGCGCGGGACAGCCAACCATCAATCAGCCCCAGCATTTT | CASAGQPTINQPQHF
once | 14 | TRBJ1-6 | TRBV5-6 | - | TGTGCCAGCAGCTTGGCAGGGGTCGATTCACCCCTCCACTTT | CASSLAGVDSPLHF
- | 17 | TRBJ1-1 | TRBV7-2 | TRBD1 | TGTGCCAGCAGGAAGAGCACCCGGGACAGCAGGGGGACTGAAGCTTTCTTT | CASRKSTRDSRGTEAFF
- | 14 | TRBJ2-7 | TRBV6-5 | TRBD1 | TGTGCCAGCAGTACCCGGGACAGGGGCCACGAGCAGTACTTC | CASSTRDRGHEQYF
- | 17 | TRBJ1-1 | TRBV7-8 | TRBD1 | TGTGCCAGCAGCTTAAGATGGCAGGGGGCGGGGAACACTGAAGCTTTCTTT | CASSLRWQGAGNTEAFF
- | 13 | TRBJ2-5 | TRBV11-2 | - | TGTGCCAGCAGCTTGGTCGGGGGAGAGACCCAGTACTTC | CASSLVGGETQYF
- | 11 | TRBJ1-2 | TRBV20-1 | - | TGCAGTGCTACACTGAACTATGGCTACACCTTC | CSATLNYGYTF
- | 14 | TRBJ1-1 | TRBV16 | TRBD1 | TGTGCCAGCAGCCAAGGGGACAGGGGCACTGAAGCTTTCTTT | CASSQGDRGTEAFF
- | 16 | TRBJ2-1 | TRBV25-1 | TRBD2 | TGTGCCAGCAGTGAATCTGGCGGGGGACTTTACAATGAGCAGTTCTTC | CASSESGGGLYNEQFF
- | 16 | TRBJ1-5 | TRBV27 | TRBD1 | TGTGCCAGCAGTTCCAGGGACAGGGTCAGCAATCAGCCCCAGCATTTT | CASSSRDRVSNQPQHF
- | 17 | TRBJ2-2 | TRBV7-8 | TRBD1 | TGTGCCAGCAGCTTAGGGGGACAGGGGGTAAACACCGGGGAGCTGTTTTTT | CASSLGGQGVNTGELFF
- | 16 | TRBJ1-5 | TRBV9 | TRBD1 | TGTGCCAGCAGCCGATCCGGACAGGGGATCAATCAGCCCCAGCATTTT | CASSRSGQGINQPQHF
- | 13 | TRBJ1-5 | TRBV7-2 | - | TGTGCCAGCAGCCAACACCCGGGGCAGCCCCAGCATTTT | CASSQHPGQPQHF
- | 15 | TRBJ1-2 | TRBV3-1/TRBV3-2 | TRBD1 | TGTGCCAGCAGCCAAGCGGCAGGGGGTCCCTATGGCTACACCTTC | CASSQAAGGPYGYTF
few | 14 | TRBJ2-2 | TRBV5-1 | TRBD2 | TGCGCCAGCACCCTCTGGGGGGGGACCGGGGAGCTGTTTTTT | CASTLWGGTGELFF
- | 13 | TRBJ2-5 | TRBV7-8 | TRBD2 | TGTGCCAGCAGGTCCAGGGAGGGAGAGACCCAGTACTTC | CASRSREGETQYF
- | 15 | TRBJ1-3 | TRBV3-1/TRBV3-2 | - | TGTGCCAGCAGGGCCAGGGGAGAGTCCGGAAACACCATATATTTT | CASRARGESGNTIYF
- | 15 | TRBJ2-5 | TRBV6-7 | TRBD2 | TGTGCCAGCCAAGGGACTAGCGGGGGGGTGGAGACCCAGTACTTC | CASQGTSGGVETQYF
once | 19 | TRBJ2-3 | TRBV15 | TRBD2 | TGTGCCACCAGCAGAACTAGCGGGGGGAGTAAGTGGGGCACAGATACGCAGTATTTT | CATSRTSGGSKWGTDTQYF
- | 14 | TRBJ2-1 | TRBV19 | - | TGTGCCAGTAATAGGCAGGCCTCTTACAATGAGCAGTTCTTC | CASNRQASYNEQFF
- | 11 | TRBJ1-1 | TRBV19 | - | TGTGCCAGTGAGTCTACGTCGTCGGCTTTCTTT | CASESTSSAFF
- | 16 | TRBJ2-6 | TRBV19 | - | TGTGCCAGTAGTACCTGGCCCAGCTCTGGGGCCAACGTCCTGACTTTC | CASSTWPSSGANVLTF
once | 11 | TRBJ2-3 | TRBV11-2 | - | TGTGCCAGCAGCTCTACAGATACGCAGTATTTT | CASSSTDTQYF
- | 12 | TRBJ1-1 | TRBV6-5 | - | TGTGCCAGCGGTTGGGGAGGAGGTGAAGCTTTCTTT | CASGWGGGEAFF
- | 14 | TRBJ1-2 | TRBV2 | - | TGTGCCAGCAGGCAAGACATGGGAGTGTCGGGCTACACCTTC | CASRQDMGVSGYTF
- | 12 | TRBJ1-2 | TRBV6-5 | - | TGTGCCAGCTTCGTGGGGCTCTATGGCTACACCTTC | CASFVGLYGYTF
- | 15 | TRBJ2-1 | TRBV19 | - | TGTGCCAGTAGTATGAGGGGGCAGGGGGGCAATGAGCAGTTCTTC | CASSMRGQGGNEQFF
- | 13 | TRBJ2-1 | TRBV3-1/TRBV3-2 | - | TGTGCCAGCAGCCGCTATTCCTACAATGAGCAGTTCTTC | CASSRYSYNEQFF
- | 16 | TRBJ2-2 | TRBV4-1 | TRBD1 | TGCGCCAGCAGCCAACCGGGACAGCAGAACGCCGGGGAGCTGTTTTTT | CASSQPGQQNAGELFF
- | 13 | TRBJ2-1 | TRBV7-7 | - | TGTGCCAGCAGCCTCAATGCCGGTCATGAGCAGTTCTTC | CASSLNAGHEQFF
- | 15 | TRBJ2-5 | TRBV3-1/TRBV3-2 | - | TGTGCCAGCAGCCAGTCGTTCGGGGTCCGGGAGACCCAGTACTTC | CASSQSFGVRETQYF
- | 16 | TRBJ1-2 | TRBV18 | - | TGTGCCAGCTCAACGTTCGGACAGCAAGGCTTTCATGGCTACACCTTC | CASSTFGQQGFHGYTF
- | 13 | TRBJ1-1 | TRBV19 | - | TGTGCCAGTAGTACCAAAATGAACACTGAAGCTTTCTTT | CASSTKMNTEAFF
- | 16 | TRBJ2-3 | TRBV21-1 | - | TGTGCCAGCAGAAAAGCACGGGGGGGCCCCACAGATACGCAGTATTTT | CASRKARGGPTDTQYF
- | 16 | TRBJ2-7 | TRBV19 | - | TGTGCCAGTAGTATAAGGAGGACAGAGCCCTCCTACGAGCAGTACTTC | CASSIRRTEPSYEQYF
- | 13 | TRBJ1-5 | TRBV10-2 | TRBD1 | TGCGCCAGCAGTGGGGGACAGGGCCAGCCCCAGCATTTT | CASSGGQGQPQHF
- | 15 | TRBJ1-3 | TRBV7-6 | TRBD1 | TGTGCCAGCAGCCCGGGACAGGGGGACGGAAACACCATATATTTT | CASSPGQGDGNTIYF
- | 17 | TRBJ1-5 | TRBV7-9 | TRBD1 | TGTGCCAGCAGCCCTGGACAGGGAAACCCGAGCAATCAGCCCCAGCATTTT | CASSPGQGNPSNQPQHF